Reported below is one T cell receptor (beta chain). The antigen is unknown. These data belong to a study of CXCR3-negative and CXCR3-positive naive CD8 T cells. Study results and caveats: In CXCR3-positive naive cells, the TRB CDR3s were more hydrophobic than in CXCR3-negative naive cells. Whereas both naive subsets had comparably high diversity, memory CD8+ cells had much lower diversity. Most assays used freshly isolated PBMCs, as cryopreservation partially reduced CXCR3. Within a donor, both naive subsets shared TRBV-TRBJ usage, unlike memory cells.

This CDR3 is built from 13 residues. CDR1 is MNHEY, CDR2 SMNVEV, per germline (reference sequence). All TRB cDNA libraries came from 5' RACE performed with UMI labels. Using the 5' RACE reads, TCRdb records one entry per CDR3 protein without DNA. The repertoire table contains over 70,000 distinct CDR3 sequences. The chain recombines TRBV27 with TRBJ2-3. Sequenced material: naive CXCR3+ CD8+ T cells from blood. Subset in this sample: CD45RO-CCR7+CD27+CD95- naive CD8+ T cells expressing CXCR3 (TNR3+). The receptor was derived from a human donor in good health. Some clones in this sample may be carry-over from other donors' samples. CDR3 protein: CASSLIGSDTQYF.